The subject of this entry is one T cell receptor beta chain. The antigen remains unidentified. This sample stems from a study of T cell repertoires in cytomegalovirus infection. Study at large: CMV epitopes that were recently identified and HLA-C-restricted were used alongside well-studied HLA-B-restricted ones.

The CDR3 is made up of 14 amino acids. Germline loops: CDR1 MNHNS, CDR2 SASEGT. Trimming stripped 4 bases from V and 0 bases from J, with 9 bases between. Study outcomes and limitations: CMV-specific TCR beta clonotypes restricted by HLA-C were the ones dominating the ex vivo response.

MiXCR, applied by TCRdb to the reads, yields one record per CDR3 protein. Among hundreds of thousands of distinct CDR3 sequences listed, approximately 32% were seen once. This chain joins TRBV6-1 and TRBJ1-1; D is ambiguous. Sequencing was performed on cultured CD8+ T cells from PBMCs, taken from culture after CMV antigen stimulation. The sequence was collected from a human donor in good health (CMV status not recorded). Some clones in this sample may be carry-over from other donors' samples. The chain's CDR3 is CASSVYEMNTEAFF. CDR3 bases: TGTGCCAGCAGTGTCTATGAGATGAACACTGAAGCTTTCTTT.